One T cell receptor beta chain is described in this entry. The antigen is not known. The source of the sample is a study of lymphopenia after photon versus proton radiotherapy. Study-wide points: Better survival with proton therapy was suggested as possible, not demonstrated. After lymphocyte nadir, photon-treated repertoires showed oligoclonal expansion, especially CD8+ Temra. Under photons, naive T cells and diversity fell while effector/memory populations rose.

CDR3 size: 17 residues. Germline V gene sequence: CDR1 LGHNT, CDR2 FRNRAP. With 6 bases removed from V and 5 bases from J, the gap between germline ends came to 25 bases. Data came from immunoSEQ multiplex PCR; TCRdb stores just in-frame clones and leaves some out. The sample includes approximately 7,700 clones, roughly nine tenths of them seen just once. The receptor was isolated from a woman aged 70-85 years with pancreatic cancer. This rearrangement joins TRBV12-5 to TRBJ2-5, with a possible D match to TRBD2 (5 bases). Sequencing used peripheral blood, obtained from a patient treated with photon-based radiotherapy. CDR3 protein: CASGLDILLGGRETQYF. CDR3 coding DNA: TGTGCTAGTGGCCTTGATATACTCCTAGGAGGTCGGGAGACCCAGTACTTC.